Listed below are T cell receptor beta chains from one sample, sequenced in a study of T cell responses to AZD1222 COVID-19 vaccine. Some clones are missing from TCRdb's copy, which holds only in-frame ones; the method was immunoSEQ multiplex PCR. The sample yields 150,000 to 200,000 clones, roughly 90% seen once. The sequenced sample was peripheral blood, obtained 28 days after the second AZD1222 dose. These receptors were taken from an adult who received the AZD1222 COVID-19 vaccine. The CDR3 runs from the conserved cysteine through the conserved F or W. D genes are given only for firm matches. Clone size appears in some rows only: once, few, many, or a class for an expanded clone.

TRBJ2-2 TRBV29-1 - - TGCAGCGTTGAACCCACGAACACCGGGGAGCTGTTTTTT CSVEPTNTGELFF
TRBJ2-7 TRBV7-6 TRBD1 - TGTGCCAGCAGCTTAATGGACAGGGGGAACGAGCAGTACTTC CASSLMDRGNEQYF
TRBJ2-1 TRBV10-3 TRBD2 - TGTGCCATCCGGACTAGCGGGGGATTATACAATGAGCAGTTCTTC CAIRTSGGLYNEQFF
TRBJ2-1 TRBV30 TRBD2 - TGTGCCCTCGGACTAGCGGGGTCTTGGGATGAGCAGTTCTTC CALGLAGSWDEQFF
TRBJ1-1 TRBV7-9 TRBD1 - TGTGCCAGCAGCTTACTTGTCGCAGGGGGCACTGAAGCTTTCTTT CASSLLVAGGTEAFF
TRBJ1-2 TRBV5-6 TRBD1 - TGTGCCAGCAGCAAGCCGGGACAGGGACAGCGTAACTATGGCTACACCTTC CASSKPGQGQRNYGYTF
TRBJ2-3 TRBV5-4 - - TGTGCCAGCAGCTTGGGTAACCAACCCACAGATACGCAGTATTTT CASSLGNQPTDTQYF
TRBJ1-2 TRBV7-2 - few TGTGCCAGCAGCCCGCCCCGGTCGGTTACCAACTATGGCTACACCTTC CASSPPRSVTNYGYTF
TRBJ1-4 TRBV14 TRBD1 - TGTGCCAGCAGCCAAGCCAGGGGGCTCAATGAAAAACTGTTTTTT CASSQARGLNEKLFF
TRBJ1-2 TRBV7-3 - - TGTGCCAGCAGCTTAGGACCGGAAAACTATGGCTACACCTTC CASSLGPENYGYTF
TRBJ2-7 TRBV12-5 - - TGTGCTAGTGGTTTGGTAGGGGTAAAAAACACTTTGAGCTCCTACGAGCAGTACTTC CASGLVGVKNTLSSYEQYF
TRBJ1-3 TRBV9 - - TGTGCCAGCAGCCCAGGTCCCTACCCTGGAAACACCATATATTTT CASSPGPYPGNTIYF